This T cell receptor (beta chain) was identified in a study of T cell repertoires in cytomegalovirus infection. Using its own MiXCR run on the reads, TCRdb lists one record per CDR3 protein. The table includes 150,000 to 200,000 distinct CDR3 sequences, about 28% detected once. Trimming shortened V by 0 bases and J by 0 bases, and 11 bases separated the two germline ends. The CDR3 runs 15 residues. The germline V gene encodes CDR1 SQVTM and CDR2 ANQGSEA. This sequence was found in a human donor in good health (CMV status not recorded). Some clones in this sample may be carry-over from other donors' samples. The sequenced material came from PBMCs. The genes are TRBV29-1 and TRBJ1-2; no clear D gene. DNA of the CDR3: TGCAGCGTTGAAGATCGCGGGGTTCCTAACTATGGCTACACCTTC. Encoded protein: CSVEDRGVPNYGYTF.